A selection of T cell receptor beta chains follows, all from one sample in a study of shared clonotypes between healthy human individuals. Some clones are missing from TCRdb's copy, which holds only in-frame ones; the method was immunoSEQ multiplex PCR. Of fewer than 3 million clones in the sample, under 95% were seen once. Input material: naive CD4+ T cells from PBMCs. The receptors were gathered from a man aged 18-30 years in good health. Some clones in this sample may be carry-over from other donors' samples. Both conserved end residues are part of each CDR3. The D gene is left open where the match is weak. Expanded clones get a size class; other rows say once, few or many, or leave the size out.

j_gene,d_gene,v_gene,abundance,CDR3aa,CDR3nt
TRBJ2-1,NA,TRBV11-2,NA,CASSSETAAGWNEQFF,TGTGCCAGCAGCTCAGAAACAGCTGCTGGGTGGAATGAGCAGTTCTTC
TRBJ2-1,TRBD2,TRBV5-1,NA,CASSLVSSGNNEQFF,TGCGCCAGCAGCTTGGTCTCTAGCGGGAACAATGAGCAGTTCTTC
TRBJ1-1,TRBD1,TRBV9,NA,CASSPWQGAAEAFF,TGTGCCAGCAGCCCTTGGCAGGGGGCAGCTGAAGCTTTCTTT
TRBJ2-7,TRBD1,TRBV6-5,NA,CASSYGTATYEQYF,TGTGCCAGCAGTTACGGGACAGCTACCTACGAGCAGTACTTC
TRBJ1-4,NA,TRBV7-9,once,CASSWGGSAEKLFF,TGTGCCAGCAGCTGGGGTGGCTCAGCTGAAAAACTGTTTTTT
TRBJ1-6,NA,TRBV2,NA,CASRRRGPEGSPLHF,TGTGCCAGCAGAAGAAGAGGGCCGGAGGGTTCACCCCTCCACTTT
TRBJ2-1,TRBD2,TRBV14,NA,CASSQRLAGGSSSYNEQFF,TGTGCCAGCAGCCAAAGACTAGCGGGAGGTTCAAGCTCCTACAATGAGCAGTTCTTC
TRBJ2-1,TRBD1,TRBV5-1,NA,CASSRTGQGAYNEQFF,TGCGCCAGCAGCCGGACGGGACAGGGGGCTTACAATGAGCAGTTCTTC
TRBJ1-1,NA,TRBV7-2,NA,CASSLMGPNTEAFF,TGTGCCAGCAGCTTAATGGGTCCGAACACTGAAGCTTTCTTT
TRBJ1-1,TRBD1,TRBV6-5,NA,CASSYGQGGTEAFF,TGTGCCAGCAGTTACGGACAGGGAGGTACTGAAGCTTTCTTT
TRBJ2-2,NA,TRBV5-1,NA,CASSPGTLAGELFF,TGCGCCAGCAGTCCCGGAACCCTAGCCGGGGAGCTGTTTTTT
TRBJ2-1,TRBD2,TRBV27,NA,CASSPMGGGYNEQFF,TGTGCCAGCAGTCCTATGGGGGGGGGATACAATGAGCAGTTCTTC
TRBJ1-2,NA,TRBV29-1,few,CSEGGYTF,TGCAGCGAGGGGGGCTACACCTTC
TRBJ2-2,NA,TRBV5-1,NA,CASSEQWQPLNTGELFF,TGCGCCAGCAGCGAGCAATGGCAGCCCCTTAACACCGGGGAGCTGTTTTTT
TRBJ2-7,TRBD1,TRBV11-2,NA,CASSLGTGRTRVEQYF,TGTGCCAGCAGCCTCGGGACAGGGCGGACTCGCGTCGAGCAGTACTTC
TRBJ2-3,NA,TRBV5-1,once,CASSLQQGPDTQYF,TGCGCCAGCAGCTTGCAGCAGGGTCCAGATACGCAGTATTTT
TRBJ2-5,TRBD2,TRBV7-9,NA,CASSLDWLAGGAETQYF,TGTGCCAGCAGCTTAGATTGGCTAGCGGGAGGGGCGGAGACCCAGTACTTC
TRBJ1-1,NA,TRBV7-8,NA,CASSQGHGNTEAFF,TGTGCCAGCAGCCAGGGACATGGGAACACTGAAGCTTTCTTT
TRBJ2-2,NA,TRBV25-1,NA,CASSEIGATSNTGELFF,TGTGCCAGCAGTGAGATTGGGGCAACCTCGAACACCGGGGAGCTGTTTTTT
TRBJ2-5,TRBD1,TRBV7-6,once,CASSSGGEETQYF,TGTGCCAGCAGCTCAGGGGGCGAAGAGACCCAGTACTTC
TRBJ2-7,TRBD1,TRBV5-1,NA,CASTPTGHYEQYF,TGCGCCAGCACCCCGACAGGGCACTACGAGCAGTACTTC
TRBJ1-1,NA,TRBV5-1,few,CASSLGQGEAFF,TGCGCCAGCAGCTTGGGGCAGGGTGAAGCTTTCTTT
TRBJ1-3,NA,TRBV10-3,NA,CAISRGTGNTIYF,TGTGCCATCAGTCGGGGGACGGGAAACACCATATATTTT
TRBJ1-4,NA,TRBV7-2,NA,CASSLLGAATNEKLFF,TGTGCCAGCAGCTTACTTGGGGCCGCAACTAATGAAAAACTGTTTTTT
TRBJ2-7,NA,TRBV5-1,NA,CANSIPLEEREQYF,TGCGCCAACTCCATCCCTCTAGAGGAACGCGAGCAGTACTTC
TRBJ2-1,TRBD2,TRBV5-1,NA,CASSLPSGSYNEQFF,TGCGCCAGCAGCTTGCCGAGCGGGAGCTACAATGAGCAGTTCTTC
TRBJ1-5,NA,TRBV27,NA,CASSQGPSNQPQHF,TGTGCCAGCAGTCAGGGCCCCAGCAATCAGCCCCAGCATTTT
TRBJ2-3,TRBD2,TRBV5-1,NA,CASEDSGSITDTQYF,TGCGCCAGCGAAGATAGCGGGTCAATCACAGATACGCAGTATTTT
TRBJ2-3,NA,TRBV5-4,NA,CASSSATVVGATQYF,TGTGCCAGCAGCTCGGCAACCGTCGTGGGGGCCACGCAGTATTTT
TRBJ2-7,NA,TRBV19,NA,CASSPARRSYEQYF,TGTGCCAGTAGTCCCGCCCGAAGGTCCTACGAGCAGTACTTC
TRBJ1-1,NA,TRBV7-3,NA,CASSLPGAEAFF,TGTGCCAGCAGCTTACCGGGGGCTGAAGCTTTCTTT
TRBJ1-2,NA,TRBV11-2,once,CASSSPRELRDGYTF,TGTGCCAGCAGCTCGCCCCGGGAACTCCGGGATGGCTACACCTTC
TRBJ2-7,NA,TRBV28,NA,CASRSRAGLWWAEQYF,TGTGCCAGCAGGTCCCGGGCAGGCCTATGGTGGGCCGAGCAGTACTTC
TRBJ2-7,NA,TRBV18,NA,CASSPATGPYEQYF,TGTGCCAGCTCACCAGCGACTGGACCCTACGAGCAGTACTTC
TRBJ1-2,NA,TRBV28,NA,CASSSQGADGYTF,TGTGCCAGCAGTTCACAGGGTGCGGATGGCTACACCTTC
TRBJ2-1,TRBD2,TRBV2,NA,CASGGLAGVINEQFF,TGTGCCAGCGGGGGACTAGCGGGAGTCATCAATGAGCAGTTCTTC
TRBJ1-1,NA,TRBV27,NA,CASSPTSPAQQAFF,TGTGCCAGCAGTCCAACGTCCCCGGCCCAGCAAGCTTTCTTT
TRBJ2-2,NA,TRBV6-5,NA,CASRSRGELFF,TGTGCCAGCAGGAGCCGGGGGGAGCTGTTTTTT
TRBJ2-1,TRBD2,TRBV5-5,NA,CASSDRLAESSYNEQFF,TGTGCCAGCAGCGATCGACTAGCGGAGAGCTCCTACAATGAGCAGTTCTTC
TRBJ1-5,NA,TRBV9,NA,CASSLYGGWDQPQHF,TGTGCCAGCAGCCTCTACGGAGGGTGGGATCAGCCCCAGCATTTT
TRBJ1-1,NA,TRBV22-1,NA,CPGSSTKDRLRRNTEAFF,TGTCCTGGGAGCTCGACCAAAGACAGGCTCAGGAGGAACACTGAAGCTTTCTTT
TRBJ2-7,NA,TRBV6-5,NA,CASSISLGQSYEQYF,TGTGCCAGCAGTATTTCACTGGGGCAGTCCTACGAGCAGTACTTC
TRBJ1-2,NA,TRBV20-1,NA,CSASQTTF,TGCAGTGCTAGTCAAACGACCTTC
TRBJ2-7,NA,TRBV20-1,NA,CSANSFYEQYF,TGCAGTGCCAACAGTTTCTACGAGCAGTACTTC
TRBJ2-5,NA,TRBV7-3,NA,CASSPGGARETQYF,TGTGCCAGCAGCCCGGGTGGAGCTAGAGAAACCCAGTACTTC
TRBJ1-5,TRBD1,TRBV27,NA,CASSLNRDRNQPQHF,TGTGCCAGCAGTTTAAACCGGGACAGGAATCAGCCCCAGCATTTT
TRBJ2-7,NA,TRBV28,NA,CASGGYEQYF,TGTGCCAGCGGGGGATACGAGCAGTACTTC